The 17 T cell receptor beta chains in this list originate from one sample, sequenced in a study of blood T cell repertoires in COVID-19. TCRdb keeps only in-frame clones here, not all; method: immunoSEQ multiplex PCR. The table has 70,000 to 95,000 clones, just over 90% seen once. Sequencing was done on a sample of peripheral blood. These receptor sequences come from a woman aged 45-65 years in a cohort sampled during active COVID-19.

This clone occurred a few times. The V gene is TRBV30, the J gene TRBJ1-1; 9 bases are a match to TRBD1. Germline-derived CDR1 and CDR2 are GTSNPN and SVGIG (reference sequence). The ends lost 0 bases at V and 2 bases at J; junction bases unmatched: 1. The CDR3 has 14 amino acids. For the CDR3, the DNA is TGTGCCTGGAGTGTAACAGGGGGCAACACTGAAGCTTTCTTT. Protein product: CAWSVTGGNTEAFF.

The chain combines TRBV5-8 with TRBJ1-2, with D hard to call. The germline V gene encodes CDR1 SGHTS and CDR2 YDEGEE. Trimming cost V 1 base and J 5 bases, with 6 bases left between them. This CDR3 has 12 residues. CDR3 loop: CASSLREYGYTF. The CDR3 bases are TGTGCCAGCAGCTTGCGCGAATATGGCTACACCTTC.

This clone showed up just once. The chain uses TRBV6-5 and TRBJ2-7, with 7 nucleotides matching TRBD1. Germline loops: CDR1 MNHEY, CDR2 SVGAGI. The V segment lost 2 bases and the J segment 4 bases; nucleotides outside the gene matches: 2. This CDR3 comprises 13 residues. For the CDR3, the DNA is TGTGCCAGCAGTTACGGCAGGGGGTACGAGCAGTACTTC. Protein: CASSYGRGYEQYF.

The chain joins TRBV21-1 to TRBJ1-5; the table gives TRBD1 as D, unverified against the DNA. TRBV21-1 is a pseudogene. CDR3 length equals 18 residues. The CDR3 here is CASSKKGGQGVGNQPQHF. For the CDR3, the DNA is TGTGCCAGCAGCAAAAAAGGGGGCCAGGGCGTAGGCAATCAGCCCCAGCATTTT.

The chain employs TRBV3-1 (or the pseudogene TRBV3-2) and TRBJ2-3, with 13 bases matching TRBD2. The CDR3 length is 14 residues. Germline assignment: CDR1 LGHDT and CDR2 YNNKEL (reference sequence). V shed 7 bases and J 14 bases; nucleotides not matched to a gene: 12. DNA of the CDR3: TGTGCCAGCAAGGGACTAGCGGGAAAAAATGATCTGTATTTT. Amino acids: CASKGLAGKNDLYF.

The chain is built from TRBV5-5 and TRBJ2-3; no clear D. Trimming pared 3 bases from V and 2 bases from J, leaving 13 bases between. Germline values: CDR1 SGHKS, CDR2 YYEKEE (reference sequence). The CDR3 is 15 residues long. The CDR3 DNA is TGTGCCAGCAGCTCGTACGACGCGGCCACAGATACGCAGTATTTT. This gives the protein CASSSYDAATDTQYF.

CDR3 in amino acids: CASSYSYDRGEKLFF. Written as DNA, the CDR3 is TGTGCCAGCAGTTACTCATACGACAGGGGTGAAAAACTGTTTTTT. The J gene is TRBJ1-4, the V gene TRBV6-5; 8 positions agree with TRBD1. The CDR3 extends over 15 amino acids. CDR1 is MNHEY and CDR2 is SVGAGI in the germline V gene. Unmatched junction bases numbered 4, after V lost 0 bases and J lost 7 bases.

The V gene is TRBV7-2, the J gene TRBJ1-1; D gene uncertain. The CDR3 is 13 residues long. Germline V gene sequence: CDR1 SGHTA, CDR2 FQGNSA. V was clipped by 0 bases and J by 6 bases, with 8 bases between them. In DNA form, the CDR3 reads TGTGCCAGCAGCTTAGCTCCCCAGGCTGAAGCTTTCTTT. Translating it yields CASSLAPQAEAFF. Filled out from reference TRBV7-2 and TRBJ1-1, the complete variable domain reads GAGVSQSPSNKVTEKGKDVELRCDPISGHTALYWYRQSLGQGLEFLIYFQGNSAPDKSGLPSDRFSAERTGGSVSTLTIQRTQQEDSAVYLCASSLAPQAEAFFGQGTRLTVV.

This chain links TRBV12-5 with TRBJ2-7, with 11 bases identical to TRBD2. V gave up 2 bases and J gave up 2 bases; unmatched junction bases: 8. This CDR3 has 17 residues. CDR1 and CDR2 (germline): LGHNT, FRNRAP. CDR3 in DNA: TGTGCTAGTGGTTTGACCAGAACTAGCGGGGGCCCCTACGAGCAGTACTTC. Amino acids: CASGLTRTSGGPYEQYF.

V gene TRBV7-2 combines with J gene TRBJ1-2, with D perhaps TRBD1 (6 bases). Germline assignment: CDR1 SGHTA and CDR2 FQGNSA. Trimming left V 4 bases short and J 2 bases short, with 11 bases between. The CDR3 covers 14 residues. CDR3 protein: CASSSDSLNYGYTF. CDR3 nucleotide sequence: TGTGCCAGCAGCTCGGACAGTTTAAACTATGGCTACACCTTC. Full variable domain (remainder filled in from reference TRBV7-2 and TRBJ1-2): GAGVSQSPSNKVTEKGKDVELRCDPISGHTALYWYRQSLGQGLEFLIYFQGNSAPDKSGLPSDRFSAERTGGSVSTLTIQRTQQEDSAVYLCASSSDSLNYGYTFGSGTRLTVV.

The chain is built from TRBV5-1 and TRBJ1-4; 7 bases line up with TRBD1. V trimming: 3 bases; J trimming: 4 bases; junction bases outside the gene matches: 9. The CDR3 totals 16 residues. Germline V gene lookup returns CDR1 SGHRS and CDR2 YFSETQ. Here the CDR3 reads CASSWGQILVNEKLFF. The CDR3 nucleotides are TGCGCCAGCAGCTGGGGACAGATTCTAGTTAATGAAAAACTGTTTTTT.

V usage is TRBV18 and J usage is TRBJ2-1, with D perhaps matching TRBD1 (6 bases). Germline assignment: CDR1 KGHSH and CDR2 LQKENI. V lost 1 base, J lost 0 bases, and 13 bases lay in between. CDR3 size: 17 residues. CDR3 coding DNA: TGTGCCAGCTCACCACGGGTGACGGACAGCTCCTACAATGAGCAGTTCTTC. Protein sequence: CASSPRVTDSSYNEQFF.

The rearrangement links TRBV6-5 to TRBJ1-1, with unresolved D. The length of the CDR3 is 12 residues. CDR1 is MNHEY and CDR2 is SVGAGI in the germline V gene. V was trimmed by 5 bases and J by 7 bases, leaving 11 bases between them. CDR3: CASSRDSREAFF. CDR3 DNA sequence: TGTGCCAGCAGTAGAGACTCGCGTGAAGCTTTCTTT.

The chain couples TRBV3-1 (or the pseudogene TRBV3-2) to TRBJ1-5, with D possibly TRBD1 on 5 matching bases. CDR1 is LGHDT, CDR2 YNNKEL, per germline (reference sequence). CDR3 length equals 13 residues. V lost 0 bases and J 7 bases, leaving 7 bases between the germline ends. The CDR3 nucleotides read TGTGCCAGCAGCCAAGAAGGGGAACAGCCCCAGCATTTT. Protein sequence: CASSQEGEQPQHF.

The chain is built from TRBV4-1 and TRBJ2-1; tentative D call: TRBD1 (6 bases). The CDR3 contains 13 residues. Trimming pared 4 bases from V and 5 bases from J, leaving 9 bases between. CDR1 MGHRA and CDR2 YSYEKL come from the germline V gene. CDR3 region: CASSRDRNNEQFF. The CDR3, as DNA: TGCGCCAGCAGCCGAGACAGGAACAATGAGCAGTTCTTC.

This rearrangement joins TRBV5-1 to TRBJ2-7; a possible D gene is TRBD2 (6 bases). This CDR3 contains 14 residues. Germline V gene sequence: CDR1 SGHRS, CDR2 YFSETQ. The V gene lost 4 bases and the J gene lost 3 bases, with 14 bases spanning the gap. CDR3: CASSPGLSGYEQYF. CDR3 bases: TGCGCCAGCAGCCCGGGACTTAGCGGCTACGAGCAGTACTTC.

The chain joins TRBV7-9 to TRBJ2-1; 7 bases line up with TRBD1. The J segment lost 7 bases and the V segment lost 2 bases, leaving 5 bases of the junction unmatched. Germline V lookup: CDR1 SEHNR, CDR2 FQNEAQ (reference sequence). The CDR3 is made up of 14 amino acids. This CDR3 is CASSLSTGQNEQFF. CDR3 nucleotide sequence: TGTGCCAGCAGCTTATCGACAGGGCAGAATGAGCAGTTCTTC.